This T cell receptor (beta chain) was captured in a study of control samples from healthy donors and cancer patients. This CDR3 contains 17 residues. V shed 0 bases and J 5 bases; nucleotides not matched to a gene: 10. CDR1 and CDR2 (germline): SGHRS, YFSETQ. Produced via immunoSEQ multiplex PCR; TCRdb's table is partial and in-frame only. The sample shows about 160,000 clones, nearly 96% of them seen only once. V and J are TRBV5-1 and TRBJ2-3, with TRBD2 matching over 9 bases. This sequence originates from a woman in her 30s in good health. What was sequenced was blood. CDR3 protein: CASSLGLAGRWGDTQYF. The CDR3 bases are TGCGCCAGCAGCTTGGGTCTAGCGGGAAGGTGGGGAGATACGCAGTATTTT.